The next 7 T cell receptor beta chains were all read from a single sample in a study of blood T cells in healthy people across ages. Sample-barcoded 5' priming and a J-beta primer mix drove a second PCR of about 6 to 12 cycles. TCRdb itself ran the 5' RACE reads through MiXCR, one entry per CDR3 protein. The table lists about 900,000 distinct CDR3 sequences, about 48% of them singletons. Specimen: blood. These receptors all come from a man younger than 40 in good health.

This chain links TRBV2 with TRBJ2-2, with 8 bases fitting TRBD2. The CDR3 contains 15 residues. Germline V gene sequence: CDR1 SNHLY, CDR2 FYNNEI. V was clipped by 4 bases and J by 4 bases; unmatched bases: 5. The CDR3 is CASSVLAGSTGELFF. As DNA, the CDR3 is TGTGCCAGCAGTGTGCTAGCGGGCAGCACCGGGGAGCTGTTTTTT. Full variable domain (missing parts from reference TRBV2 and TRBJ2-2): EPEVTQTPSHQVTQMGQEVILRCVPISNHLYFYWYRQILGQKVEFLVSFYNNEISEKSEIFDDQFSVERPDGSNFTLKIRSTKLEDSAMYFCASSVLAGSTGELFFGEGSRLTVL.

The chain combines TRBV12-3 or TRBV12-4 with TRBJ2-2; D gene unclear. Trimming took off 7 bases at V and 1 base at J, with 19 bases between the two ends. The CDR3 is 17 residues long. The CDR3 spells CASTTPLAVVNTGELFF. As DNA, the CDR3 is TGTGCCAGCACGACTCCCCTGGCGGTTGTGAACACCGGGGAGCTGTTTTTT.

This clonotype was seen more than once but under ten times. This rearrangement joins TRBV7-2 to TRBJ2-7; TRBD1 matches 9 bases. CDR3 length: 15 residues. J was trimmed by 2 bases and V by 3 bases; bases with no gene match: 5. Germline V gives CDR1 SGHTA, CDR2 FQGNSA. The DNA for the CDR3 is TGTGCCAGCAGCTTTAGGGGACAGGGACCCTACGAGCAGTACTTC. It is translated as CASSFRGQGPYEQYF. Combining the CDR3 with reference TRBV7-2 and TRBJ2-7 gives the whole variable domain GAGVSQSPSNKVTEKGKDVELRCDPISGHTALYWYRQSLGQGLEFLIYFQGNSAPDKSGLPSDRFSAERTGGSVSTLTIQRTQQEDSAVYLCASSFRGQGPYEQYFGPGTRLTVT.

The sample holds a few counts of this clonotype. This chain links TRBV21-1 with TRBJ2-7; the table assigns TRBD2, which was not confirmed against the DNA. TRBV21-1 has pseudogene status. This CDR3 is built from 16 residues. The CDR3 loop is CARFFPRTFPTYEQYF. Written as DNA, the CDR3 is TGTGCCAGGTTTTTCCCGCGGACTTTCCCTACCTACGAGCAGTACTTC.

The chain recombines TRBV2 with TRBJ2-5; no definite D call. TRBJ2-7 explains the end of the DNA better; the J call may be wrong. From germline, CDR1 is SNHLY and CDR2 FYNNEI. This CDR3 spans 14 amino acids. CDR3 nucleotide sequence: TGTGCCAGCAGTGAAGACTCACCAGCCCACGAGCAGTACTTC. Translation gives CASSEDSPAHEQYF.

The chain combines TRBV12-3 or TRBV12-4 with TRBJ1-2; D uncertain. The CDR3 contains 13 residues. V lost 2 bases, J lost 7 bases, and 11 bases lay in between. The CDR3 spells CASSLKGRSGYTF. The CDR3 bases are TGTGCCAGCAGTTTAAAGGGTCGTAGTGGCTACACCTTC.

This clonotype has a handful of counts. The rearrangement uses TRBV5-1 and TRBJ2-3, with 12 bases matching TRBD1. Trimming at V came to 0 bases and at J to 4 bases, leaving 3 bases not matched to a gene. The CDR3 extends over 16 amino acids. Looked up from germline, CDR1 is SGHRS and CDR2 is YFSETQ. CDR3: CASSLGGTGGADTQYF. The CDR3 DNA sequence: TGCGCCAGCAGCTTGGGGGGGACAGGGGGCGCAGATACGCAGTATTTT.